The sequence of this T cell receptor beta chain was determined in a study of cytotoxic CD8 clonotypes in ibrutinib-treated CLL. Overall study context: IGHV unmutated 17 to 18; relapsed/refractory 11; treatment-naive about 14.

Germline V lookup: CDR1 LNHDA, CDR2 SQIVND (reference sequence). The CDR3 covers 15 residues. V was trimmed by 2 bases and J by 3 bases, leaving 8 bases between them. Findings and caveats of the study: The times at which samples were taken varied between sustained-remission and progressing patients.

As to this clone: Its antigen remains unknown. This sample also contains other DNA sequences that code for the same CDR3.

Generated by immunoSEQ multiplex PCR, the TCRdb table keeps only in-frame clones and is missing some. The repertoire has tens of thousands of clones, about 86% of them found once; the top ten carry over 5%. The TCR sequence derives from a human donor with chronic lymphocytic leukemia. Here the sequenced sample was PBMCs, taken before ibrutinib treatment. This chain joins TRBV19 and TRBJ2-6; D call uncertain. The CDR3: CASSISPGGANVLTF. The CDR3 region has the DNA TGTGCCAGTAGTATATCTCCGGGTGGGGCCAACGTCCTGACTTTC.